The sequence of this TCR beta chain was determined in a study of blood T cells in healthy people across ages. Study-level information: When template switching was applied, about one barcoded beta molecule was captured per two T cells.

Together with a sample-barcoded 5' primer, a J-beta primer mix was included in a second PCR lasting 7 to 11 cycles. Samples each returned at least 3 million CDR3-containing paired-end reads. MiXCR, applied by TCRdb to the 5' RACE reads, yields one record per CDR3 protein. The table includes about 1.8 million distinct CDR3 sequences, approximately 50% detected once. Details on this clonotype: Its specificity is unknown.

Study results and caveats: From one million sequenced T cells, diversity estimates were lower bounds. As age increased, TCR beta diversity per million T cells fell in a roughly linear fashion.

CDR3 size: 15 residues. In germline, CDR1 is SGHTA, CDR2 FQGNSA. Trimming left V 4 bases short and J 2 bases short, with 11 bases between. This TCR derives from a woman aged 40 to 50 in good health. Input material: blood. The chain recombines TRBV7-2 with TRBJ2-2, with D possibly being TRBD2 (5 bases). CDR3 in DNA: TGTGCCAGCAGCTACTGGACTGGCAACACCGGGGAGCTGTTTTTT. Its translation is CASSYWTGNTGELFF.